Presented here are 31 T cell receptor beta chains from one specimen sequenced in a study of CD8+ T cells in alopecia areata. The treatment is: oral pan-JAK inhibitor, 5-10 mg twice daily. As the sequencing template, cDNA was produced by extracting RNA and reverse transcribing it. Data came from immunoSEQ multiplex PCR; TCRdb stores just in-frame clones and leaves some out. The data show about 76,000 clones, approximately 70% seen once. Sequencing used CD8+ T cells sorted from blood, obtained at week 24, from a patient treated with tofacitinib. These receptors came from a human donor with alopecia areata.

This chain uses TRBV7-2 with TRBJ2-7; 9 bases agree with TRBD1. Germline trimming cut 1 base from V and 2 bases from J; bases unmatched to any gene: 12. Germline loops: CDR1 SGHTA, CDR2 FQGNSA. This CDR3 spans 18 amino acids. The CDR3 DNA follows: TGTGCCAGCAGCTTAGGGTTGACCGGGACAGGGATTACCTACGAGCAGTACTTC. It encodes CASSLGLTGTGITYEQYF. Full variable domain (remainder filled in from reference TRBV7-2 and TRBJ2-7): GAGVSQSPSNKVTEKGKDVELRCDPISGHTALYWYRQSLGQGLEFLIYFQGNSAPDKSGLPSDRFSAERTGGSVSTLTIQRTQQEDSAVYLCASSLGLTGTGITYEQYFGPGTRLTVT.

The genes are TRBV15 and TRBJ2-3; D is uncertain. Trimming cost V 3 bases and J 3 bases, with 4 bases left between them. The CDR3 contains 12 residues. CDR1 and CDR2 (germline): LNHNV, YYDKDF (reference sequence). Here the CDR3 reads CATSSLTDTQYF. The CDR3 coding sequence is TGTGCCACCAGCAGCCTGACAGATACGCAGTATTTT.

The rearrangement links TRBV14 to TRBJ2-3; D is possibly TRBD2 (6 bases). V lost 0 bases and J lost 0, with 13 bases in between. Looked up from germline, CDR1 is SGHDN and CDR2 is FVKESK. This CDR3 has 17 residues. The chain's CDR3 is CASSQDSAGLSTDTQYF. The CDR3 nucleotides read TGTGCCAGCAGCCAAGATTCAGCGGGCCTTAGCACAGATACGCAGTATTTT.

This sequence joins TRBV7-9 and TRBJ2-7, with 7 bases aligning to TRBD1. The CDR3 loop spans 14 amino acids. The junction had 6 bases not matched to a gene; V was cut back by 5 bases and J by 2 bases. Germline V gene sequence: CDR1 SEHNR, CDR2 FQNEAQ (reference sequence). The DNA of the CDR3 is TGTGCCAGCAGCCCAGGGGGTGGACCCTACGAGCAGTACTTC. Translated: CASSPGGGPYEQYF.

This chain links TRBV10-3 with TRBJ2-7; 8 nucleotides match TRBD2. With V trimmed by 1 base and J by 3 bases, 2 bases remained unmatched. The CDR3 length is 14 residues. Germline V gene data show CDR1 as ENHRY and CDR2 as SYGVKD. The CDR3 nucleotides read TGTGCCATCAGTGAGTTACGGGAGGGCTACGAGCAGTACTTC. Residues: CAISELREGYEQYF.

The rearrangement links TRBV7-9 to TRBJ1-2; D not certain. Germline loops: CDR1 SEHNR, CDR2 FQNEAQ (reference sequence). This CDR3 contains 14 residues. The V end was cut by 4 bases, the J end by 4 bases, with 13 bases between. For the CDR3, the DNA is TGTGCCAGCAGCTCCCCGCCAGTGAGCTATGGCTACACCTTC. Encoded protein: CASSSPPVSYGYTF.

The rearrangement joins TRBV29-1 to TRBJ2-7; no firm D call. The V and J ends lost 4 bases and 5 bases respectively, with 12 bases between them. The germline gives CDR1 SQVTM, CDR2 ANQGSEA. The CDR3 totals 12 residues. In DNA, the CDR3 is TGCAGCGTTGTCGCCGTACGGAACGAGCAGTACTTC. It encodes CSVVAVRNEQYF.

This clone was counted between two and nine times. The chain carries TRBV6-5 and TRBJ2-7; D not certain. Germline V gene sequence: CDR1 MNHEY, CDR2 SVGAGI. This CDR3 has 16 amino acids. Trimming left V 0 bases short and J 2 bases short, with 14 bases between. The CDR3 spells CASSYSDVLIAYEQYF. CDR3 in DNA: TGTGCCAGCAGTTACTCTGACGTCCTGATTGCCTACGAGCAGTACTTC.

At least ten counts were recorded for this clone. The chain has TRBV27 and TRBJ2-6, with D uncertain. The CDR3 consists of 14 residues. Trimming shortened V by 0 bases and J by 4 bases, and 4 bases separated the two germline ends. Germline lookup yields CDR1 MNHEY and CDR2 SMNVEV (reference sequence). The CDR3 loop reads CASSLSPGANVLTF. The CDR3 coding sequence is TGTGCCAGCAGTTTATCTCCAGGGGCCAACGTCCTGACTTTC.

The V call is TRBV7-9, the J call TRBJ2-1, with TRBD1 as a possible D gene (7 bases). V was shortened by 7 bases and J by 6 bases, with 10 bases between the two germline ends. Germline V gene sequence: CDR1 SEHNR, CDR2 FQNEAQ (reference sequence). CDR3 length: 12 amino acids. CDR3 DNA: TGTGCCAGCACCCAGGGGGGCAATGAGCAGTTCTTC. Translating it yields CASTQGGNEQFF.

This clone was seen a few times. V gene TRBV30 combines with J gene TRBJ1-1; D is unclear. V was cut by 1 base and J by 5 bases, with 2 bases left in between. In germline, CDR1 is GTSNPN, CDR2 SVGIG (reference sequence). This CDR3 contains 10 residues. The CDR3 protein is CAWSATEAFF. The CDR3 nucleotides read TGTGCCTGGAGTGCGACTGAAGCTTTCTTT.

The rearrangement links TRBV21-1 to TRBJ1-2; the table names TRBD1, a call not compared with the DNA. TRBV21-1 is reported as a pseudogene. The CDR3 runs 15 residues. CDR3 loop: CASSKVGQGCYGYTF. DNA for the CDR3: TGTGCCAGCAGCAAAGTGGGACAGGGGTGCTATGGCTACACCTTC.

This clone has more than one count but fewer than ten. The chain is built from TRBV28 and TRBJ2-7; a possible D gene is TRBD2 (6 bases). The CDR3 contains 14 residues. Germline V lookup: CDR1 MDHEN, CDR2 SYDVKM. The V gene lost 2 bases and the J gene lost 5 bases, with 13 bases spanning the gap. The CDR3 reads CASSLLAGTDEQYF. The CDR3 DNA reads TGTGCCAGCAGTTTACTCGCGGGAACGGACGAGCAGTACTTC.

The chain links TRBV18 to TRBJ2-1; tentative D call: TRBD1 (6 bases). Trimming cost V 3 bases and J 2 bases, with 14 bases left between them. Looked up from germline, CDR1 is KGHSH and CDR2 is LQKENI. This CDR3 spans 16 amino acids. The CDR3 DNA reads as TGTGCCAGCTCACCGGAGGACAGAATACCCTACAATGAGCAGTTCTTC. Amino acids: CASSPEDRIPYNEQFF.

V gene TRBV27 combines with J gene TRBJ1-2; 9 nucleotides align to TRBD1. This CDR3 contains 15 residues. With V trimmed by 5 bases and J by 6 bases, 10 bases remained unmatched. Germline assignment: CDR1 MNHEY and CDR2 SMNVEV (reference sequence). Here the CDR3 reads CASSASWDRVNGYTF. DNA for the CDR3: TGTGCCAGCAGTGCCAGTTGGGACAGGGTAAATGGCTACACCTTC.

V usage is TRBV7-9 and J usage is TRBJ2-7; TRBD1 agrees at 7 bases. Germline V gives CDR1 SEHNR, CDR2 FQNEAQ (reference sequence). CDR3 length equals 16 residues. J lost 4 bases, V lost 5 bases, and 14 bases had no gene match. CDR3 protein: CASSLSTGALGYEQYF. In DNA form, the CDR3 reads TGTGCCAGCAGCCTTTCCACAGGGGCCCTCGGGTACGAGCAGTACTTC.

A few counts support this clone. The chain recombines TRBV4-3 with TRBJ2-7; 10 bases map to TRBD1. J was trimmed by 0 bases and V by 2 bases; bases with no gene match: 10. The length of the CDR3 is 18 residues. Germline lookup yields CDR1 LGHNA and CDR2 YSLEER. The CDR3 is CASSQFTGTGDFSYEQYF. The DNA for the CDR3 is TGCGCCAGCAGCCAATTTACCGGGACAGGGGATTTCTCCTACGAGCAGTACTTC.

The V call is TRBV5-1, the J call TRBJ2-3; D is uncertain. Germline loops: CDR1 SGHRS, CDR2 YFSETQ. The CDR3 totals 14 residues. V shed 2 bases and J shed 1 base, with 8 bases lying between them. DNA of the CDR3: TGCGCCAGCAGCTTCCTTGGGGGCACAGATACGCAGTATTTT. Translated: CASSFLGGTDTQYF.

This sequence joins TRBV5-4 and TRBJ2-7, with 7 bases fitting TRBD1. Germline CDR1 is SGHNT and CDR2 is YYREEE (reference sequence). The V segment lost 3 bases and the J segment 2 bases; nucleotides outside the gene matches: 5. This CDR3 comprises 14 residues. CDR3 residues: CASSSRQGTYEQYF. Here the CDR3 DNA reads TGTGCCAGCAGCTCGAGACAGGGAACCTACGAGCAGTACTTC.

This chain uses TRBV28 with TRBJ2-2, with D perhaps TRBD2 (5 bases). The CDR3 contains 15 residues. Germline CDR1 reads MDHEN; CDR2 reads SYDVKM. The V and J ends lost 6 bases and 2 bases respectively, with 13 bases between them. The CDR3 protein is CASSHGRENTGELFF. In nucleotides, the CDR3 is TGTGCCAGCAGCCACGGTCGGGAAAACACCGGGGAGCTGTTTTTT.

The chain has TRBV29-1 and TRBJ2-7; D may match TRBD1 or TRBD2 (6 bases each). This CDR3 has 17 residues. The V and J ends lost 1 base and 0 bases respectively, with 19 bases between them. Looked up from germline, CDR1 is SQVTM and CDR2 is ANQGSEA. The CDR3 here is CSVEVGGGGSYSYEQYF. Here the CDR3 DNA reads TGCAGCGTTGAAGTGGGTGGAGGGGGAAGTTACTCCTACGAGCAGTACTTC.

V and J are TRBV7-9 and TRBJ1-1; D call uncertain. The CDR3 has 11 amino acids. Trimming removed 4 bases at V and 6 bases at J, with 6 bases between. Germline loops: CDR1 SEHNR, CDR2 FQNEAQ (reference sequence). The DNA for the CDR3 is TGTGCCAGCAGCTCGACTCCTGAAGCTTTCTTT. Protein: CASSSTPEAFF.

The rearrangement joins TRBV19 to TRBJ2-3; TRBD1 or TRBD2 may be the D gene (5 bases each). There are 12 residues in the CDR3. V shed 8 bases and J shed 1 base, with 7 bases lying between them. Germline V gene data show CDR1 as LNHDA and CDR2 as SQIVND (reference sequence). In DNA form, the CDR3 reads TGTGCCAGTGGGGACGGCACAGATACGCAGTATTTT. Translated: CASGDGTDTQYF.

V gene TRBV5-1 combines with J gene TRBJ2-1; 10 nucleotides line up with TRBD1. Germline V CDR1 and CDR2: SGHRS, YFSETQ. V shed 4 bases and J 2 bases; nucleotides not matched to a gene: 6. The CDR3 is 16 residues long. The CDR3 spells CASSPLGTGAYNEQFF. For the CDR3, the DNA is TGCGCCAGCAGCCCCCTCGGGACAGGGGCCTACAATGAGCAGTTCTTC.

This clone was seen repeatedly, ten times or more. The CDR3 DNA reads as TGTGCCAGCAGTTATCCAGGGGGCGATGGCTACACCTTC. This sequence encodes CASSYPGGDGYTF. V is TRBV27 and J is TRBJ1-2, with 8 bases fitting TRBD1. Trimming took 4 bases from V and 6 from J; bases not matched to a gene: 4. The CDR3 contains 13 residues. Per the germline V gene, CDR1 is MNHEY and CDR2 is SMNVEV (reference sequence).

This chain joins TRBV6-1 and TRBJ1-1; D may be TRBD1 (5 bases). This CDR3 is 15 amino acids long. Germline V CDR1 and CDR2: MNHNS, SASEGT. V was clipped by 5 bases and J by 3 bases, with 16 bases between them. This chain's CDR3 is CASSIFDSGDTEAFF. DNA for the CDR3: TGTGCCAGCAGTATCTTTGACAGCGGGGACACTGAAGCTTTCTTT.

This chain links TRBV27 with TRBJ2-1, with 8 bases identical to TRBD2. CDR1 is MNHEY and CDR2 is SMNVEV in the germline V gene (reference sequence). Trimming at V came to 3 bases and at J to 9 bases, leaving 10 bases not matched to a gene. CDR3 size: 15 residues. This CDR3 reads CASSFYFERGSEQFF. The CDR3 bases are TGTGCCAGCAGTTTCTATTTCGAGCGGGGGTCTGAGCAGTTCTTC.

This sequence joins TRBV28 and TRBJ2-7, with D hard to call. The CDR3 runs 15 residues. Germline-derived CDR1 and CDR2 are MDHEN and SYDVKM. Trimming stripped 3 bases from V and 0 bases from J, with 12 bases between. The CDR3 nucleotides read TGTGCCAGCAGTTTTAGAGCCGAGAGCTCCTACGAGCAGTACTTC. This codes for CASSFRAESSYEQYF.

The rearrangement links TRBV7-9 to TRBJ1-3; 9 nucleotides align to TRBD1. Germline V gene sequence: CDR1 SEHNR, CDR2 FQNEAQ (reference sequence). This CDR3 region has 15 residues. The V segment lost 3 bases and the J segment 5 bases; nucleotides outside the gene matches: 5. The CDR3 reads CASSFPDRGRNTIYF. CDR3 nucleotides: TGTGCCAGCAGCTTTCCGGACAGGGGCCGAAACACCATATATTTT.

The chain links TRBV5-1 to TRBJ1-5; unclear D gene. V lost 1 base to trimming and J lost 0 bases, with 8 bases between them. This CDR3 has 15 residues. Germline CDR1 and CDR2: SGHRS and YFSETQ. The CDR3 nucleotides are TGCGCCAGCAGCTTGACGGGAAATAGCAATCAGCCCCAGCATTTT. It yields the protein CASSLTGNSNQPQHF.

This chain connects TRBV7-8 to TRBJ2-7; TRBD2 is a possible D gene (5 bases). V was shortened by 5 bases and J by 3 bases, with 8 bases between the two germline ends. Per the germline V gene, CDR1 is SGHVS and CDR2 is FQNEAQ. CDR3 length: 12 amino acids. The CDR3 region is CASSRGDYEQYF. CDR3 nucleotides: TGTGCCAGCAGCCGGGGTGACTACGAGCAGTACTTC.